This T cell receptor beta chain was identified in a study of T-cell reconstitution after alpha-beta-depleted transplantation in children. Study-wide findings and caveats: A year post-transplant, T-cell counts and diversity derived mostly from newly produced T cells.

Only a few counts were recorded for this clonotype. Its target is unknown. During its preparation, the TCRbeta library received unique molecular identifiers. TCRdb redid the calling of the PCR reads with MiXCR, one entry per CDR3 protein. The profile shows around 370,000 distinct CDR3 sequences, about 16% of them singletons. Germline trimming cut 4 bases from V and 2 bases from J; bases unmatched to any gene: 5. This CDR3 has 15 amino acids. The germline V gene encodes CDR1 SEHNR and CDR2 FQNEAQ (reference sequence). The receptor's source is a male patient aged 2 to 10 who had a stem cell transplant for acute lymphoblastic leukemia, so the T cells may come from the graft donor. The input for sequencing was PBMCs, mostly from graft donor cells, taken 360 days after TCRalphabeta/CD19-depleted stem cell transplant. The chain joins TRBV7-9 to TRBJ2-3; TRBD1 aligns across 8 bases. Here the CDR3 reads CASSYGTGDTDTQYF. The DNA of the CDR3 is TGTGCCAGCAGCTACGGGACAGGAGACACAGATACGCAGTATTTT.